This TCR beta chain was obtained from a study of spatial heterogeneity in lung cancer. Study results and limitations: Tumor T-cell coverage was an estimated 7% or so for alpha and around 13% for beta chains. One measure, the expanded intratumoral alpha and beta TCR count, tracked tumor mutation counts.

Of note for this clonotype: Its antigen is as yet unknown. This beta chain represents an off-target read in a library built for alpha chains; its size is of limited meaning.

V gave up 9 bases and J gave up 4 bases; unmatched junction bases: 9. Germline V gene data show CDR1 as SNHLY and CDR2 as FYNNEI. The CDR3 covers 13 residues. The time point: sample taken at primary tumor resection. Material for sequencing was whole RNA from tumor, nontumor lung or frozen PBMC, left unsorted. TCRdb analysed the 5' RACE reads with MiXCR anew, one entry per CDR3 protein. The data show about 5,100 distinct CDR3 sequences, 5% to 7.5% seen once. The TCR originated in a female donor with early-stage non-small cell lung cancer. The sequencing used lung tumor tissue, collected at surgery. The chain recombines TRBV2 with TRBJ2-7, with 7 bases identical to TRBD1. The CDR3 loop is CARPGQTIYEQYF. CDR3 bases: TGTGCCAGACCGGGACAGACTATTTACGAGCAGTACTTC.